This record covers a single TCR beta chain. V trimming: 1 base; J trimming: 10 bases; junction bases outside the gene matches: 7. The length of the CDR3 is 14 residues. Germline V gene sequence: CDR1 MGHRA, CDR2 YSYEKL. TCRdb recomputed calls from the RT-PCR reads with MiXCR, one row per CDR3 protein. This sample has around 850,000 distinct CDR3 sequences; around a sixth occur once, and the top ten carry approximately 10%. This entry belongs to a study of response to subunit inactivated influenza vaccine. The sample in question was PBMCs from blood, obtained 5 days after vaccination. The TCR sequence derives from a man aged 50 or older who received an inactivated influenza vaccine. V usage is TRBV4-1 and J usage is TRBJ2-1; 7 bases map to TRBD1. The CDR3 protein is CASSQVSGTAEQFF. CDR3 DNA sequence: TGCGCCAGCAGCCAAGTATCCGGGACAGCAGAGCAGTTCTTC.